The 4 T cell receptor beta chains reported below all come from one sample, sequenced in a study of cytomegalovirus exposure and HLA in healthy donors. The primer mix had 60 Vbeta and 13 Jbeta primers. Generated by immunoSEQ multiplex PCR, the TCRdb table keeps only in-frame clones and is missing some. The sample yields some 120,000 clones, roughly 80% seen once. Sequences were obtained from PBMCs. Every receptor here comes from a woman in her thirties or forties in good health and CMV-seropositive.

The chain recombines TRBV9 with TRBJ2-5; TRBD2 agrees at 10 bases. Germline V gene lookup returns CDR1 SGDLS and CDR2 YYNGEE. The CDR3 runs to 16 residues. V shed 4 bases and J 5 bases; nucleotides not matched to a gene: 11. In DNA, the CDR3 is TGTGCCAGCAGCCAAAACAGCGGGGGGGACAAGGAGACCCAGTACTTC. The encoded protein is CASSQNSGGDKETQYF.

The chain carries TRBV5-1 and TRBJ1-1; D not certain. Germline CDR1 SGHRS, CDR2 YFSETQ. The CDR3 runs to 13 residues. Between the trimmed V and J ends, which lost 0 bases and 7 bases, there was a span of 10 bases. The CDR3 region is CASSLAGAGEAFF. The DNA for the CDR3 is TGCGCCAGCAGCTTGGCGGGCGCGGGTGAAGCTTTCTTT.

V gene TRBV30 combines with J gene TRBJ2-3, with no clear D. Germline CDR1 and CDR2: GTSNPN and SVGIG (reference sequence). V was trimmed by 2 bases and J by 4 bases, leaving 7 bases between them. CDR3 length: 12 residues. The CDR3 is CAWSLGADTQYF. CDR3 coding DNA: TGTGCCTGGAGTCTAGGAGCAGATACGCAGTATTTT.

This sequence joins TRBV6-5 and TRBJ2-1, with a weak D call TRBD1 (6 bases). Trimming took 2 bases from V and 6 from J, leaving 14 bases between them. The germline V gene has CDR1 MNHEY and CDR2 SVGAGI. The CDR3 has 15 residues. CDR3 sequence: CASSYNRQQGNEQFF. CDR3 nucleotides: TGTGCCAGCAGTTACAATCGACAACAGGGCAATGAGCAGTTCTTC.